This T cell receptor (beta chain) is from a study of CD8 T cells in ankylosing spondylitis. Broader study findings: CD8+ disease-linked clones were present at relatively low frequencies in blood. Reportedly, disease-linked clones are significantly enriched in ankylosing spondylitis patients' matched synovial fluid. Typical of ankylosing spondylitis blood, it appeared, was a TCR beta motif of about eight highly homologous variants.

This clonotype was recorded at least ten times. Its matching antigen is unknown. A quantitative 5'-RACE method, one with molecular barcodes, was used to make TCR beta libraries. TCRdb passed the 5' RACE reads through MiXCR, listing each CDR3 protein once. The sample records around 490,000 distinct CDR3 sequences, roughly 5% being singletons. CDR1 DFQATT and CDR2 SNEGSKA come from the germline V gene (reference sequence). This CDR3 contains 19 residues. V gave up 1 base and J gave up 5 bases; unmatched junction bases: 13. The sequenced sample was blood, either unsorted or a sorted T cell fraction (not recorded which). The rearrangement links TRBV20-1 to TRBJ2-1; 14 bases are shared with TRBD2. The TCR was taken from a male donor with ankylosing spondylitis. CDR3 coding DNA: TGCAGTGCTAGAGCCTATCCCGGGACTAGCGGGAGACTCGACAATGAGCAGTTCTTC. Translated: CSARAYPGTSGRLDNEQFF.